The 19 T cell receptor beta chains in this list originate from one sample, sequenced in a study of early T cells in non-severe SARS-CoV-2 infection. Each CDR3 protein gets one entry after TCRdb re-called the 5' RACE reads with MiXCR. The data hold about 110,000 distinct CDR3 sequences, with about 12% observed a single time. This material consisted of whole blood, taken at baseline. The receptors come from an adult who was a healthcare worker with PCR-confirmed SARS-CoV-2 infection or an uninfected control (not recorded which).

In nucleotides, the CDR3 is TGTGCCAGCAGGCTCTTTCAGACAGCGAACACCGGGGAGCTGTTTTTT. Translation: CASRLFQTANTGELFF. The V gene is TRBV7-9, the J gene TRBJ2-2; TRBD1 might be the D (5 bases). Germline V lookup: CDR1 SEHNR, CDR2 FQNEAQ (reference sequence). V was clipped by 6 bases and J by 0 bases, with 14 bases between them. The CDR3 has 16 amino acids. Drawing the rest from reference TRBV7-9 and TRBJ2-2, the complete variable domain is DTGVSQNPRHKITKRGQNVTFRCDPISEHNRLYWYRQTLGQGPEFLTYFQNEAQLEKSRLLSDRFSAERPKGSFSTLEIQRTEQGDSAMYLCASRLFQTANTGELFFGEGSRLTVL.

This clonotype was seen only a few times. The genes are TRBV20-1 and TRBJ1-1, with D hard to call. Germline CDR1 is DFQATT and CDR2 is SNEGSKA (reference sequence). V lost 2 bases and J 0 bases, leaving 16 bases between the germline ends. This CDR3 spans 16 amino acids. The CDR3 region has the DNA TGCAGTGCTAGAAGTGTTGCAGAACAGTTGAACACTGAAGCTTTCTTT. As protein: CSARSVAEQLNTEAFF.

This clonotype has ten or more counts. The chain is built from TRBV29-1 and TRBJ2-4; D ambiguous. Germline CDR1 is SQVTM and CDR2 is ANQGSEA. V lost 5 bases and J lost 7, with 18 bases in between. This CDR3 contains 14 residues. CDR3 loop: CSVSLSLAANIQYF. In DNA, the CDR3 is TGCAGCGTTTCTCTGTCTTTGGCGGCGAACATTCAGTACTTC.

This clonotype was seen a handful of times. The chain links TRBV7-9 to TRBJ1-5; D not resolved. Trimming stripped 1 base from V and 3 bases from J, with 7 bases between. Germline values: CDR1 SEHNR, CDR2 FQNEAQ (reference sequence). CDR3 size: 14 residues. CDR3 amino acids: CASSLDTYNQPQHF. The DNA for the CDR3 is TGTGCCAGCAGCTTAGACACCTACAATCAGCCCCAGCATTTT.

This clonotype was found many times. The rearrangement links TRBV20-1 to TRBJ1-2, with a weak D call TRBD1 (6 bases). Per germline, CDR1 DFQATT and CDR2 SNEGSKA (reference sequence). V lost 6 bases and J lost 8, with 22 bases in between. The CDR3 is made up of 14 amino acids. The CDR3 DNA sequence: TGCAGTGCGCAACTACGGACAGAAGAGAGCGGCTACACCTTC. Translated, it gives CSAQLRTEESGYTF.

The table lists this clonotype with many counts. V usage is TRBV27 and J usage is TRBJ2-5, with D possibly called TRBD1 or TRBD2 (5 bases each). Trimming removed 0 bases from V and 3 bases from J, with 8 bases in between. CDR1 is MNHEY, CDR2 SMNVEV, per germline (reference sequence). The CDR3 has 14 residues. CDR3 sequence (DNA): TGTGCCAGCAGTTTATCGGGACCAAAAGAGACCCAGTACTTC. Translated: CASSLSGPKETQYF.

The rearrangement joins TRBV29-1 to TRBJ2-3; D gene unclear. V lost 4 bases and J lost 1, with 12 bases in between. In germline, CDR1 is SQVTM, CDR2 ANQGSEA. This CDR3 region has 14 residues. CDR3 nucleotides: TGCAGCGTTGTAGAGGCAGGCGGCACAGATACGCAGTATTTT. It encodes CSVVEAGGTDTQYF.

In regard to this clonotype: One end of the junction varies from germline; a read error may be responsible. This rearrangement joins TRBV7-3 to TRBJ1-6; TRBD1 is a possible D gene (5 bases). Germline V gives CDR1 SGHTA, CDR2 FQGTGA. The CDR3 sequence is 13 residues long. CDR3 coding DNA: TGTGCCAGCAGCATAACAGGCGCTTCACCCCTCCACTTT. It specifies CASSITGASPLHF.

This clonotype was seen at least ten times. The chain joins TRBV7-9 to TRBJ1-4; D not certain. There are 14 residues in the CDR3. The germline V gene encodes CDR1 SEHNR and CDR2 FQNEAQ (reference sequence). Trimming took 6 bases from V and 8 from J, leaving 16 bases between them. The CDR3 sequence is CASSSGWEGEKLFF. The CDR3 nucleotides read TGTGCCAGCAGTTCAGGTTGGGAGGGAGAAAAACTGTTTTTT. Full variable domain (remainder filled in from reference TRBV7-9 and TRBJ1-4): DTGVSQNPRHKITKRGQNVTFRCDPISEHNRLYWYRQTLGQGPEFLTYFQNEAQLEKSRLLSDRFSAERPKGSFSTLEIQRTEQGDSAMYLCASSSGWEGEKLFFGSGTQLSVL.

CDR3 amino acids: CASTSLQGGTEAFF. The DNA for the CDR3 is TGTGCCAGCACCTCACTACAGGGAGGGACTGAAGCTTTCTTT. The V call is TRBV6-1, the J call TRBJ1-1; a possible D gene is TRBD1 (6 bases). The V end was cut by 7 bases, the J end by 5 bases, with 17 bases between. Germline CDR1 MNHNS, CDR2 SASEGT. The CDR3 sequence is 14 residues long.

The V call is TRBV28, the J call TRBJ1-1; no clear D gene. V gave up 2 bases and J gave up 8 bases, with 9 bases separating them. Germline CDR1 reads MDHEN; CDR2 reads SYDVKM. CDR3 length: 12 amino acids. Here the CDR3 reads CASSLVWSEAFF. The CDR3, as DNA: TGTGCCAGCAGTTTAGTTTGGTCCGAAGCTTTCTTT. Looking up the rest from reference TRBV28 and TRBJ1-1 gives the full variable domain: DVKVTQSSRYLVKRTGEKVFLECVQDMDHENMFWYRQDPGLGLRLIYFSYDVKMKEKGDIPEGYSVSREKKERFSLILESASTNQTSMYLCASSLVWSEAFFGQGTRLTVV.

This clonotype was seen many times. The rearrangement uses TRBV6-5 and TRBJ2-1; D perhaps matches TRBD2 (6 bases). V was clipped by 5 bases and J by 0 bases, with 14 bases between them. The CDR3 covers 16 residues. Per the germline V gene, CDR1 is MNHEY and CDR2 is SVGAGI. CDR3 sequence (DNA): TGTGCCAGCAGTCCCCCCGGACTAAGCTCCTACAATGAGCAGTTCTTC. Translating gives CASSPPGLSSYNEQFF.

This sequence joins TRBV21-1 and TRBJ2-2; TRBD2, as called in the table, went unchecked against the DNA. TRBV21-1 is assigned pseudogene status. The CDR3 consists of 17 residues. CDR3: CASRIISGRLYTGELFF. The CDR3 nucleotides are TGTGCCAGCAGAATAATAAGCGGGAGGCTTTACACCGGGGAGCTGTTTTTT.

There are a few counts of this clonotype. The CDR3 loop reads CASSLTDLKETQYF. As DNA, the CDR3 is TGTGCCAGCAGCTTAACGGACCTAAAAGAGACCCAGTACTTC. The chain joins TRBV7-3 to TRBJ2-5, with no clear D. V shed 0 bases and J shed 3 bases, with 8 bases lying between them. The CDR3 has 14 residues. CDR1 SGHTA and CDR2 FQGTGA come from the germline V gene.

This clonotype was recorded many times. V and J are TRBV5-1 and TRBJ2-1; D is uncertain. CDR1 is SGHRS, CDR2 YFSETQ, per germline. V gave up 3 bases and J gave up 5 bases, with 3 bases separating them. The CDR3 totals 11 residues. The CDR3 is CASSSNNEQFF. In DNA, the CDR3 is TGCGCCAGCAGCTCGAACAATGAGCAGTTCTTC.

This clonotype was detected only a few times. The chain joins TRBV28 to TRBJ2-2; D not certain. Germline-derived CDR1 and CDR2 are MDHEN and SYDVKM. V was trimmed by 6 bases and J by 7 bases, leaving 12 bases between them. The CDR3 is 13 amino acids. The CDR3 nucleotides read TGTGCCAGCAGCGCTGCTACGAACGGGGAGCTGTTTTTT. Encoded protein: CASSAATNGELFF.

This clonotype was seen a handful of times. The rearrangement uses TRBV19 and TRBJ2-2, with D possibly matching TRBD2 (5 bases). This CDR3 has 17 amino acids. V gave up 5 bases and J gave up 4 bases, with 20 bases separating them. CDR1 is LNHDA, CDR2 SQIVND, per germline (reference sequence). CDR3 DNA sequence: TGTGCCAGTAGTCCACCAAGGACTGCTTTGGGCACCGGGGAGCTGTTTTTT. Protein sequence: CASSPPRTALGTGELFF.

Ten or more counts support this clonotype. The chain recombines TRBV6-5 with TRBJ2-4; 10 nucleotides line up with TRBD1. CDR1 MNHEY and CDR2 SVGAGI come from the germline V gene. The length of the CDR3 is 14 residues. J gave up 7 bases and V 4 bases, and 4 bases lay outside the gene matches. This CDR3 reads CASSSDRGLNIQYF. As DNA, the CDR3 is TGTGCCAGCAGTTCCGACAGGGGGCTGAACATTCAGTACTTC.

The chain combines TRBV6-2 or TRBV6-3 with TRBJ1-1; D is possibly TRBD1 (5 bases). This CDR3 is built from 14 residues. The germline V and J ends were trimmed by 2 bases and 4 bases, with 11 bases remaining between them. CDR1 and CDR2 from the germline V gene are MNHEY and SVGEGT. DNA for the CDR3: TGTGCCAGCAGTTACCCGGGGAGGGGCACTGAAGCTTTCTTT. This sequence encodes CASSYPGRGTEAFF.